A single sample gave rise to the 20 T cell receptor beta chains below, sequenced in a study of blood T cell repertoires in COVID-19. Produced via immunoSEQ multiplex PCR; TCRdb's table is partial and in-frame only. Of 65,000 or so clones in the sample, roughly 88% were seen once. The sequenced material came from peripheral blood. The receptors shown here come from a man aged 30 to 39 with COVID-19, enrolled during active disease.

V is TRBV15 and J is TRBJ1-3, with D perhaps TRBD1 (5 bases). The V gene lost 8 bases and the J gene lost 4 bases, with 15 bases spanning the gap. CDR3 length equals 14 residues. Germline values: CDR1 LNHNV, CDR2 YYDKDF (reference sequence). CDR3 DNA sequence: TGTGCCACCCAGGGACGAGCGGGAGGAAACACCATATATTTT. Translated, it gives CATQGRAGGNTIYF.

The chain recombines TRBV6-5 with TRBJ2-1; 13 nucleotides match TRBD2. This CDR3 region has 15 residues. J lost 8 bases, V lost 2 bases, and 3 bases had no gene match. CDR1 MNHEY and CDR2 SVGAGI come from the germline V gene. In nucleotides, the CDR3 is TGTGCCAGCAGTTACGGACTAGCGGGAGATGATGAGCAGTTCTTC. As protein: CASSYGLAGDDEQFF.

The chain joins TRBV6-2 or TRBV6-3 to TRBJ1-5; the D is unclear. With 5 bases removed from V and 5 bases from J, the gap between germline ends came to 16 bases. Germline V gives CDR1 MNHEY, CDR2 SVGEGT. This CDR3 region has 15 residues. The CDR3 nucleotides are TGTGCCAGCAGTCGCTGGGCCGGACTAGATCAGCCCCAGCATTTT. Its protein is CASSRWAGLDQPQHF.

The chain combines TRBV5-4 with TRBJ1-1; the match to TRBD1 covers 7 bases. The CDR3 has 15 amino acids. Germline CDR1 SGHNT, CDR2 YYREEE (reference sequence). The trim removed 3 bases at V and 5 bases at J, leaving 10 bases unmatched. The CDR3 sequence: CASSYRQGDGTEAFF. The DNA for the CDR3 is TGTGCCAGCAGCTACCGGCAGGGGGACGGGACTGAAGCTTTCTTT.

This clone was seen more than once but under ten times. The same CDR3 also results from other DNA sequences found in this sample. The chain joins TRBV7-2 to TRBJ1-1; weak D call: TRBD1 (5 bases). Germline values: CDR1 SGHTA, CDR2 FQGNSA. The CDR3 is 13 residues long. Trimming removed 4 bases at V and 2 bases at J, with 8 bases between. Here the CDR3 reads CASSSQGNTEAFF. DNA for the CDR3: TGTGCCAGCAGCTCCCAGGGAAACACTGAAGCTTTCTTT.

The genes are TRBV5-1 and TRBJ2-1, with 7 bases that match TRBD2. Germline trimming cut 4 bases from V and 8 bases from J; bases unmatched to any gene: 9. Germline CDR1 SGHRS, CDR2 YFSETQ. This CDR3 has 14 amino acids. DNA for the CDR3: TGCGCCAGCAGCCCGGGAGGTAGCAGGCATGAGCAGTTCTTC. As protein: CASSPGGSRHEQFF.

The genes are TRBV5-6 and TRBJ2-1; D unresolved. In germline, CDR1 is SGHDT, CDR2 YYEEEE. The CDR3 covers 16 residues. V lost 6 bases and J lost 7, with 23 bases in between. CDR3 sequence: CASTDRWAVMVNEQFF. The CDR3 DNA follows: TGTGCCAGCACAGACCGGTGGGCCGTGATGGTTAATGAGCAGTTCTTC.

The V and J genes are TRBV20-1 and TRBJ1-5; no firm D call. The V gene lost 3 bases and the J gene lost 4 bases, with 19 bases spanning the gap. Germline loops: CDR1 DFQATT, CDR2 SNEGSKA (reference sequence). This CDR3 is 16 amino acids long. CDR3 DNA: TGCAGTGCTAGTAATTCTAGGGCCACGGGGAATCAGCCCCAGCATTTT. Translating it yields CSASNSRATGNQPQHF.

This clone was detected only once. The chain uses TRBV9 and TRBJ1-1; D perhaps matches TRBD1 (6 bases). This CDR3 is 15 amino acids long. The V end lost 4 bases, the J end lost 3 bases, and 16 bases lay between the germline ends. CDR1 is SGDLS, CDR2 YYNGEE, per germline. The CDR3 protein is CASSPHLRGDTEAFF. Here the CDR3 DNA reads TGTGCCAGCAGCCCCCACCTCAGGGGAGACACTGAAGCTTTCTTT. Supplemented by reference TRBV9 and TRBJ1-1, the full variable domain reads DSGVTQTPKHLITATGQRVTLRCSPRSGDLSVYWYQQSLDQGLQFLIQYYNGEERAKGNILERFSAQQFPDLHSELNLSSLELGDSALYFCASSPHLRGDTEAFFGQGTRLTVV.

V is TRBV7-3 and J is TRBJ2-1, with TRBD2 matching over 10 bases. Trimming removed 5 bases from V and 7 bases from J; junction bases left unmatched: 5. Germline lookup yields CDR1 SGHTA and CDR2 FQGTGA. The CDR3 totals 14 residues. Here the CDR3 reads CASSQAGGINEQFF. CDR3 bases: TGTGCCAGCAGCCAAGCGGGAGGGATTAATGAGCAGTTCTTC.

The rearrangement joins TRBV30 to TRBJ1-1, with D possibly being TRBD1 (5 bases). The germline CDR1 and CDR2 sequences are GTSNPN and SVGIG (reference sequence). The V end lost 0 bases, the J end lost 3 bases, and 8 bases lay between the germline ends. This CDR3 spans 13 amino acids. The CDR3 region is CAWSVGGDTEAFF. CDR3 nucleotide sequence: TGTGCCTGGAGTGTTGGGGGGGACACTGAAGCTTTCTTT.

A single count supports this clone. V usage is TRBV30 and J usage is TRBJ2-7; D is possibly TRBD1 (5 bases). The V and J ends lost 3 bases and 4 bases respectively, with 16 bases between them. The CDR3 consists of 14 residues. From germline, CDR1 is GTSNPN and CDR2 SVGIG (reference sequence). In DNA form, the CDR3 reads TGTGCCTGGAGGTTAAGGCAAGGGGTATACGAGCAGTACTTC. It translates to CAWRLRQGVYEQYF.

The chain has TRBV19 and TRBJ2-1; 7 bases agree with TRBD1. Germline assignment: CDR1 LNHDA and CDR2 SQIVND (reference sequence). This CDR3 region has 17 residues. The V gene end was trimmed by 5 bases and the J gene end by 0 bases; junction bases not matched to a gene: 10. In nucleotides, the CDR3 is TGTGCCAGTAGTGTGTCCAAACAGGGGAGCTCCTACAATGAGCAGTTCTTC. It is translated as CASSVSKQGSSYNEQFF.

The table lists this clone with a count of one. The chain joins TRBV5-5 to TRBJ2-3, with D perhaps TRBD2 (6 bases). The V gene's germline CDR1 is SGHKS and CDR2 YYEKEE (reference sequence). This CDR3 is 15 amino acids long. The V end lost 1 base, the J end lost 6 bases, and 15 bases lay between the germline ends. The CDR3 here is CASSLLWAEGDTQYF. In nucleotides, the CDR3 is TGTGCCAGCAGCTTGCTTTGGGCGGAGGGGGATACGCAGTATTTT.

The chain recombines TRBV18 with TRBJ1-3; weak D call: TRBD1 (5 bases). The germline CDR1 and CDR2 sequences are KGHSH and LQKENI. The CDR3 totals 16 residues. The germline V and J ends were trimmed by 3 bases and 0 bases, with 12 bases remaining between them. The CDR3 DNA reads TGTGCCAGCTCACCTCTGACAGAATCCTCTGGAAACACCATATATTTT. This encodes CASSPLTESSGNTIYF.

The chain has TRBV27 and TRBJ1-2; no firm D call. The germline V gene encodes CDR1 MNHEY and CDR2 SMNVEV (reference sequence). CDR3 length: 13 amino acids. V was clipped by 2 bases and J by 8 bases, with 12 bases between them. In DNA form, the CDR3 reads TGTGCCAGCAGTTTACTCGGCACTATGGGCTACACCTTC. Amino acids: CASSLLGTMGYTF.

This CDR3 reads CASSRGGQGARNTEAFF. CDR3 nucleotide sequence: TGTGCCAGCAGCCGAGGCGGACAGGGGGCGAGGAACACTGAAGCTTTCTTT. V usage is TRBV13 and J usage is TRBJ1-1; 11 bases map to TRBD1. The CDR3 is 17 amino acids. Germline CDR1 is PRHDT and CDR2 is FYEKMQ (reference sequence). The V and J ends lost 5 bases and 1 base, in that order; junction bases with no gene match: 9.

The CDR3 DNA is TGTGCCAGCTCCTGGGACACGAACACCGGGGAGCTGTTTTTT. Translated: CASSWDTNTGELFF. The V gene is TRBV5-6, the J gene TRBJ2-2, with D possibly TRBD1 on 6 matching bases. V shed 7 bases and J shed 0 bases, with 10 bases lying between them. In germline, CDR1 is SGHDT, CDR2 YYEEEE. The CDR3 has 14 residues. The full variable domain, completed using reference TRBV5-6 and TRBJ2-2, is DAGVTQSPTHLIKTRGQQVTLRCSPKSGHDTVSWYQQALGQGPQFIFQYYEEEERQRGNFPDRFSGHQFPNYSSELNVNALLLGDSALYLCASSWDTNTGELFFGEGSRLTVL.

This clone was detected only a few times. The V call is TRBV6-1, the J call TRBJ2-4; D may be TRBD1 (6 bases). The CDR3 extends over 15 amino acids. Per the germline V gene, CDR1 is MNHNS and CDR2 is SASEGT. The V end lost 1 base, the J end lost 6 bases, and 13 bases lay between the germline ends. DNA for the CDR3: TGTGCCAGCAGTGAAGGGGTAGGGGGTACAAACATTCAGTACTTC. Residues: CASSEGVGGTNIQYF.

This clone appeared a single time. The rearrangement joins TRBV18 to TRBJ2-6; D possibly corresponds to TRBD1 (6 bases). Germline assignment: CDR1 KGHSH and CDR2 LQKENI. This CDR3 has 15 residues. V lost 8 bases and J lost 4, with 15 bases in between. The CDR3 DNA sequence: TGTGCCAGCCGAGGACAGCAATCCGGGGCCAACGTCCTGACTTTC. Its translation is CASRGQQSGANVLTF.